Listed here are 25 T cell receptor beta chains from one sample, sequenced in a study of blood T cell repertoires in COVID-19 (dated by TCRdb to the early 2020s). Libraries were constructed by the immunoSEQ multiplex PCR assay. Entries here come from immuneACCESS through TCRdb and include only in-frame sequences with V and J called. Some clones fail to appear in such tables; in the studies checked, an unresolved V gene covers under half of the shortfall, and the cause of the remainder is unknown. For this sample the table gives approximately 300,000 clones, of which nearly 90% were detected only once. Jointly, the top ten make up 1.8% of the sample. The source material was peripheral blood. Receptors originate from a young woman with COVID-19, enrolled during active disease.

The rearrangement uses TRBV10-2 and TRBJ2-7; a weak D match, TRBD1 (5 bases). CDR1 WSHSY and CDR2 SAAADI come from the germline V gene. The ends were cut back, 3 bases at V and 0 bases at J, with 6 bases in the middle. This CDR3 contains 13 residues. The CDR3 is CASSDGASYEQYV. CDR3 sequence (DNA): TGCGCCAGCAGTGATGGGGCCTCCTACGAGCAGTACGTC.

The V gene is TRBV7-2, the J gene TRBJ1-1; no definite D call. Trimming stripped 1 base from V and 5 bases from J, with 8 bases between. Germline assignment: CDR1 SGHTA and CDR2 FQGNSA. CDR3 length equals 13 residues. As DNA, the CDR3 is TGTGCCAGCAGCTTAGGGCCAGTAACTGAAGCTTTCTTT. Amino acid sequence: CASSLGPVTEAFF.

This clone turned up a few times. The chain carries TRBV7-2 and TRBJ1-6; unclear D gene. This CDR3 is built from 14 residues. Germline V gene data show CDR1 as SGHTA and CDR2 as FQGNSA. V gave up 5 bases and J gave up 10 bases, with 15 bases separating them. The CDR3 DNA follows: TGTGCCAGCAGCATGAGTCCCTCGGGGTCACCCCTCCACTTT. Translated: CASSMSPSGSPLHF.

V is TRBV15 and J is TRBJ2-3, with D unresolved. V lost 1 base, J lost 4 bases, and 6 bases lay in between. CDR1 and CDR2 (germline): LNHNV, YYDKDF (reference sequence). The CDR3 totals 13 residues. CDR3 nucleotides: TGTGCCACCAGCAGAGCGGTAGCAGATACGCAGTATTTT. This gives the protein CATSRAVADTQYF.

V and J are TRBV30 and TRBJ1-1, with 8 nucleotides matching TRBD1. The J segment lost 1 base and the V segment lost 2 bases, leaving 6 bases of the junction unmatched. The CDR3 contains 15 residues. Germline lookup yields CDR1 GTSNPN and CDR2 SVGIG (reference sequence). The CDR3 reads CAWSSGQGTNTEAFF. CDR3 nucleotides: TGTGCCTGGAGTAGTGGACAGGGAACGAACACTGAAGCTTTCTTT.

The chain joins TRBV3-1 (or the pseudogene TRBV3-2) to TRBJ2-1, with 7 nucleotides matching TRBD1. This CDR3 has 14 residues. V dropped 4 bases and J dropped 8; count of bases not matched to a gene: 8. Germline CDR1 and CDR2: LGHDT and YNNKEL (reference sequence). DNA for the CDR3: TGTGCCAGCAGCCCAGAGGACAGGTTACATGAGCAGTTCTTC. This codes for CASSPEDRLHEQFF.

V usage is TRBV9 and J usage is TRBJ2-2; 8 positions agree with TRBD2. Trimming cost V 4 bases and J 6 bases; bases outside gene matches: 11. Germline loops: CDR1 SGDLS, CDR2 YYNGEE. The CDR3 has 16 amino acids. The CDR3 loop reads CASSPPGLGHAGELFF. The CDR3 nucleotides read TGTGCCAGCAGCCCCCCGGGACTAGGACACGCCGGGGAGCTGTTTTTT.

This clone was picked up one time. The chain joins TRBV4-3 to TRBJ1-6; 9 bases agree with TRBD1. Germline-derived CDR1 and CDR2 are LGHNA and YSLEER. J was trimmed by 9 bases and V by 0 bases; bases with no gene match: 9. The CDR3 loop spans 17 amino acids. CDR3 nucleotide sequence: TGCGCCAGCAGCCAAGACCCGGGACAGGGAGCGAGTTCACCCCTCCACTTT. The encoded protein is CASSQDPGQGASSPLHF.

CDR3 region: CASSLRLNSPLHF. CDR3 nucleotides: TGTGCCAGCAGCCTGCGACTGAATTCACCCCTCCACTTT. This chain connects TRBV7-2 to TRBJ1-6; D remains unclear. V dropped 5 bases and J dropped 7 bases, with 9 bases sitting between them. Germline CDR1 reads SGHTA; CDR2 reads FQGNSA. The CDR3 sequence is 13 residues long.

V and J are TRBV11-2 and TRBJ2-7, with 7 positions matching TRBD1. The CDR3 runs 15 residues. Germline CDR1 and CDR2: SGHAT and FQNNGV. Trimming at V came to 2 bases and at J to 6 bases, leaving 10 bases not matched to a gene. This chain's CDR3 is CASSLRVTGRIEQYF. In DNA form, the CDR3 reads TGTGCCAGCAGCTTAAGGGTGACAGGGCGGATCGAGCAGTACTTC.

About this clone: Sequence at one end of the junction differs from germline and may be a read error. J is TRBJ2-7 and V is TRBV6-5; 8 bases are shared with TRBD2. The CDR3 loop spans 13 amino acids. Germline CDR1 is MNHEY and CDR2 is SVGAGI. CDR3 DNA sequence: TGCAAAGCTGTGAGCGGGGGTACCTACGAGCAGTACTTC. Translation gives CKAVSGGTYEQYF.

V usage is TRBV5-1 and J usage is TRBJ2-5; D is unclear. The germline V gene encodes CDR1 SGHRS and CDR2 YFSETQ. V was shortened by 5 bases and J by 3 bases, with 5 bases between the two germline ends. This CDR3 contains 11 residues. The DNA of the CDR3 is TGCGCCAGCAGAGGAGAAGAGACCCAGTACTTC. Its translation is CASRGEETQYF.

The rearrangement uses TRBV5-4 and TRBJ1-5; D is unresolved. V lost 0 bases to trimming and J lost 0 bases, with 7 bases between them. Germline V lookup: CDR1 SGHNT, CDR2 YYREEE (reference sequence). CDR3 length: 15 amino acids. In nucleotides, the CDR3 is TGTGCCAGCAGCTTGGATGCAGGTAGCAATCAGCCCCAGCATTTT. Its protein product is CASSLDAGSNQPQHF.

The table lists this clone with a count of one. The chain uses TRBV4-1 and TRBJ1-2, with unresolved D. V gave up 0 bases and J gave up 4 bases, with 12 bases separating them. CDR1 and CDR2 (germline): MGHRA, YSYEKL. This CDR3 contains 15 residues. The CDR3 DNA reads as TGCGCCAGCAGCCAAGATCCGAGACGGGTCTATGGCTACACCTTC. Its translation is CASSQDPRRVYGYTF.

The CDR3 DNA is TGTGCCAGCAGTAAAAGGGTAGGGGGCAGGGGGAACACTGAAGCTTTCTTT. Its protein product is CASSKRVGGRGNTEAFF. This chain connects TRBV25-1 to TRBJ1-1; the match to TRBD1 covers 7 bases. Trimming cost V 5 bases and J 1 base; bases outside gene matches: 13. Germline V gives CDR1 MGHDK, CDR2 SYGVNS. This CDR3 contains 17 residues.

The genes are TRBV21-1 and TRBJ1-1; the table's D call, TRBD1, was not checked against the DNA. TRBV21-1 is assigned pseudogene status. The CDR3 contains 17 residues. CDR3 nucleotides: TGTGCCAGCAGCAACCACAGGGACCCCCTCTCGGACACTGAAGCTTTCTTT. Residues: CASSNHRDPLSDTEAFF.

CDR3 in DNA: TGTGCCAGCAGCTTATCAGGGGGGATCACAGATACGCAGTATTTT. It is translated as CASSLSGGITDTQYF. The chain has TRBV7-2 and TRBJ2-3, with D tentatively TRBD1 (7 bases). The CDR3 runs to 15 residues. Trimming removed 2 bases at V and 2 bases at J, with 11 bases between. Germline CDR1 reads SGHTA; CDR2 reads FQGNSA. Full variable domain (outside the CDR3, taken from reference TRBV7-2 and TRBJ2-3): GAGVSQSPSNKVTEKGKDVELRCDPISGHTALYWYRQSLGQGLEFLIYFQGNSAPDKSGLPSDRFSAERTGGSVSTLTIQRTQQEDSAVYLCASSLSGGITDTQYFGPGTRLTVL.

The chain employs TRBV18 and TRBJ1-6; D is unclear. Germline V lookup: CDR1 KGHSH, CDR2 LQKENI. The CDR3 has 14 amino acids. With 6 bases removed from V and 4 bases from J, the gap between germline ends came to 10 bases. The DNA for the CDR3 is TGTGCCAGCTCGCTAGACCGGTATAATTCACCCCTCCACTTT. Amino acids: CASSLDRYNSPLHF.

The chain links TRBV30 to TRBJ1-1; 8 positions match TRBD1. Germline CDR1 GTSNPN, CDR2 SVGIG (reference sequence). The length of the CDR3 is 16 residues. V shed 4 bases and J 1 base; nucleotides not matched to a gene: 11. CDR3 nucleotide sequence: TGTGCCTGGAAACCTATAAGGACAGGGAGGAACACTGAAGCTTTCTTT. Amino acid sequence: CAWKPIRTGRNTEAFF.

The gene calls are TRBV6-5 and TRBJ1-4; possibly TRBD1 for D (5 bases). CDR1 MNHEY and CDR2 SVGAGI come from the germline V gene. The V and J ends lost 5 bases and 5 bases respectively, with 12 bases between them. This CDR3 is built from 14 residues. This CDR3 is CASSRGRTNEKLFF. Written as DNA, the CDR3 is TGTGCCAGCAGTCGTGGACGGACAAATGAAAAACTGTTTTTT.

The rearrangement joins TRBV6-6 to TRBJ2-2; weak D call: TRBD1 (6 bases). The CDR3 runs to 16 residues. Trimming pared 3 bases from V and 6 bases from J, leaving 17 bases between. Germline V CDR1 and CDR2: MNHNY, SVGAGI (reference sequence). The CDR3 here is CASSYPHRERSGELFF. CDR3 nucleotides: TGTGCCAGCAGTTATCCCCACAGGGAAAGATCCGGGGAGCTGTTTTTT.

The chain employs TRBV20-1 and TRBJ1-6, with D unresolved. The V end was cut by 3 bases, the J end by 7 bases, with 16 bases between. The CDR3 covers 15 residues. Germline CDR1 DFQATT, CDR2 SNEGSKA (reference sequence). CDR3 nucleotides: TGCAGTGCTAGTGCCCTAAACCAGGTGAATTCACCCCTCCACTTT. Protein: CSASALNQVNSPLHF.

The genes are TRBV2 and TRBJ1-2, with 7 bases that match TRBD1. This CDR3 has 13 amino acids. In germline, CDR1 is SNHLY, CDR2 FYNNEI. The V and J ends lost 6 bases and 7 bases, in that order; junction bases with no gene match: 8. CDR3 protein: CASRNRGPRGYTF. CDR3 nucleotides: TGTGCCAGCAGGAACAGGGGACCCCGTGGCTACACCTTC.

The chain uses TRBV3-1 (or the pseudogene TRBV3-2) and TRBJ2-1, with 7 nucleotides matching TRBD2. Trimming removed 0 bases from V and 8 bases from J; junction bases left unmatched: 13. CDR3 length equals 17 residues. Germline-derived CDR1 and CDR2 are LGHDT and YNNKEL (reference sequence). Here the CDR3 reads CASSQDRRLAQVDEQFF. CDR3 DNA sequence: TGTGCCAGCAGCCAAGATCGACGACTAGCCCAGGTAGATGAGCAGTTCTTC.

The chain employs TRBV6-5 and TRBJ2-5; a possible D gene is TRBD2 (6 bases). Trimming removed 5 bases from V and 3 bases from J, with 13 bases in between. Germline assignment: CDR1 MNHEY and CDR2 SVGAGI. The CDR3 sequence is 14 residues long. CDR3 residues: CASSKVGGEETQYF. Written as DNA, the CDR3 is TGTGCCAGCAGTAAGGTGGGCGGGGAAGAGACCCAGTACTTC.